This entry is about one TCR beta chain. Germline lookup yields CDR1 MRHNA and CDR2 SNTAGT. Trimming cost V 4 bases and J 5 bases; bases outside gene matches: 9. The CDR3 is 15 residues long. Sequencing used immunoSEQ multiplex PCR; TCRdb keeps in-frame clones, though not all of them. The table includes roughly 90,000 clones, under 95% detected once. This sample stems from a study of OX40 agonist ivuxolimab in advanced cancers. The input for sequencing was CD4+ or CD8+ T cells sorted from blood, taken in a trial of the OX40 agonist ivuxolimab. V usage is TRBV6-4 and J usage is TRBJ2-5, with TRBD1 matching 8 bases. The receptor's source is an adult with an advanced solid tumor such as melanoma, head and neck, liver or kidney cancer. CDR3 in amino acids: CASSGQPGGRETQYF. The CDR3 nucleotides are TGTGCCAGCAGTGGCCAGCCAGGGGGCAGGGAGACCCAGTACTTC.